This record covers a single T cell receptor (beta chain). In the original workflow: Amplification of reference gene primers provided the estimated nucleated cell counts. Data came from immunoSEQ multiplex PCR; TCRdb stores just in-frame clones and leaves some out. The V and J calls and clone size were taken over from that table, and D and trimming were inferred from the DNA. The profile shows approximately 94,000 clones, 90% to 95% of them singletons. The data are from a study of blood T cell repertoires in COVID-19. On the study more broadly: The United States, Italy and Spain were the sources of the acute and convalescent COVID-19 samples. Sources were T cells, B-cell-depleted T cells, or PBMCs; the material itself was cDNA or gDNA.

This TCR came from a man aged 45-65 years with active COVID-19. Specimen: peripheral blood.

CDR3 DNA sequence: TGTGCCAGCAGTTACGCACGGGCCAGCGGGGGGGCCTATGAGCAGTTCTTC. It encodes CASSYARASGGAYEQFF. V gene TRBV6-2 or TRBV6-3 combines with J gene TRBJ2-1, with TRBD2 matching 10 bases. The CDR3 has 17 amino acids. The trim removed 2 bases at V and 8 bases at J, leaving 12 bases unmatched. From germline, CDR1 is MNHEY and CDR2 SVGEGT.